A single sample is the source of the 20 T cell receptor beta chains below, sequenced in a study of blood T cell repertoires in COVID-19. Some clones are missing from TCRdb's copy, which holds only in-frame ones; the method was immunoSEQ multiplex PCR. Among roughly 160,000 clones listed, around 74% were seen once. Sequencing input: peripheral blood. These receptors all come from a woman aged 80 or older with acute or convalescent COVID-19.

The rearrangement uses TRBV5-1 and TRBJ2-3; 11 bases fit TRBD2. V lost 0 bases and J lost 0; bases outside the gene matches: 6. The V gene's germline CDR1 is SGHRS and CDR2 YFSETQ. This CDR3 has 18 residues. CDR3 in amino acids: CASSLGLAGGTSTDTQYF. The CDR3 DNA follows: TGCGCCAGCAGCTTGGGGCTAGCGGGGGGAACTAGCACAGATACGCAGTATTTT.

The chain couples TRBV28 to TRBJ2-1; 9 bases align to TRBD2. V shed 6 bases and J 7 bases; nucleotides not matched to a gene: 16. Looked up from germline, CDR1 is MDHEN and CDR2 is SYDVKM. The CDR3 runs to 17 residues. This chain's CDR3 is CASSSGGREGRRNEQFF. In nucleotides, the CDR3 is TGTGCCAGCAGCTCCGGGGGGCGGGAGGGCCGAAGGAATGAGCAGTTCTTC.

This clone was seen more than once but under ten times. The chain is built from TRBV28 and TRBJ1-5, with 8 nucleotides matching TRBD1. Germline-derived CDR1 and CDR2 are MDHEN and SYDVKM. This CDR3 comprises 18 residues. V lost 4 bases and J lost 3; bases outside the gene matches: 14. CDR3: CASSSRDRQMLANQPQHF. DNA of the CDR3: TGTGCCAGCAGTTCCAGGGACAGGCAGATGCTAGCCAATCAGCCCCAGCATTTT.

The chain is built from TRBV27 and TRBJ2-5, with TRBD2 as a possible D gene (6 bases). Germline V gene data show CDR1 as MNHEY and CDR2 as SMNVEV (reference sequence). The CDR3 spans 13 residues. Trimming pared 6 bases from V and 4 bases from J, leaving 12 bases between. The DNA for the CDR3 is TGTGCCAGCAGCGCCAGAGCGGGAGAGACCCAGTACTTC. Protein: CASSARAGETQYF.

The J gene is TRBJ2-3, the V gene TRBV19; 8 bases fit TRBD2. The CDR3 covers 15 residues. The trim removed 6 bases at V and 4 bases at J, leaving 9 bases unmatched. Germline-derived CDR1 and CDR2 are LNHDA and SQIVND (reference sequence). CDR3: CASRERGLVPDTQYF. CDR3 nucleotide sequence: TGTGCCAGTAGAGAAAGGGGACTAGTCCCAGATACGCAGTATTTT.

Details on this clone: At one end the junction does not follow the germline gene, possibly because of a read error. This CDR3 is CASSFAVTSLGRHF. The CDR3 DNA reads as TGTGCCAGCAGCTTTGCGGTTACTAGCTTGGGGAGACACTTC. The chain uses TRBV7-2 and TRBJ2-7; the D gene is possibly TRBD2 (6 bases). The germline CDR1 and CDR2 sequences are SGHTA and FQGNSA. CDR3 length: 14 amino acids.

This chain connects TRBV7-8 to TRBJ2-3; 11 bases map to TRBD2. The CDR3 consists of 15 residues. V dropped 7 bases and J dropped 4; count of bases not matched to a gene: 7. Germline V gives CDR1 SGHVS, CDR2 FQNEAQ. The CDR3 sequence: CASNLLAGDSDTQYF. For the CDR3, the DNA is TGTGCCAGCAACCTACTAGCGGGAGATTCAGATACGCAGTATTTT.

V gene TRBV14 combines with J gene TRBJ1-2, with 7 positions matching TRBD1. This CDR3 is built from 13 residues. V lost 4 bases to trimming and J lost 9 bases; unmatched junction nucleotides: 8. Germline V lookup: CDR1 SGHDN, CDR2 FVKESK. CDR3 nucleotides: TGTGCCAGCAGCCTGACAGGGAGTCGGAGCTACACCTTC. Residues: CASSLTGSRSYTF. The full variable domain, in which reference TRBV14 and TRBJ1-2 provide the parts outside the CDR3, is EAGVTQFPSHSVIEKGQTVTLRCDPISGHDNLYWYRRVMGKEIKFLLHFVKESKQDESGMPNNRFLAERTGGTYSTLKVQPAELEDSGVYFCASSLTGSRSYTFGSGTRLTVV.

The gene calls are TRBV18 and TRBJ2-2, with D perhaps TRBD2 (6 bases). CDR1 is KGHSH, CDR2 LQKENI, per germline. This CDR3 has 19 residues. V lost 1 base, J lost 4 bases, and 22 bases lay in between. The CDR3 nucleotides are TGTGCCAGCTCACCACGGGGACTGGGCGGACCACTGAGCACCGGGGAGCTGTTTTTT. Residues: CASSPRGLGGPLSTGELFF.

The gene calls are TRBV7-2 and TRBJ2-1; possibly TRBD1 for D (6 bases). Looked up from germline, CDR1 is SGHTA and CDR2 is FQGNSA. The CDR3 covers 15 residues. V gave up 5 bases and J gave up 0 bases, with 11 bases separating them. The chain's CDR3 is CASSVDRSSYNEQFF. CDR3 in DNA: TGTGCCAGCAGCGTAGACAGGAGCTCCTACAATGAGCAGTTCTTC.

V and J are TRBV27 and TRBJ1-6, with a possible D match to TRBD1 (6 bases). V was shortened by 9 bases and J by 9 bases, with 15 bases between the two germline ends. CDR1 is MNHEY, CDR2 SMNVEV, per germline (reference sequence). The CDR3 consists of 13 residues. CDR3 bases: TGTGCCAGTTCAAGACAGGACGGTTCACCCCTCCACTTT. It encodes CASSRQDGSPLHF.

The gene calls are TRBV28 and TRBJ1-4, with D possibly being TRBD1 (6 bases). CDR1 is MDHEN and CDR2 is SYDVKM in the germline V gene. Between the trimmed V and J ends, which lost 7 bases and 7 bases, there was a span of 19 bases. CDR3 size: 15 residues. For the CDR3, the DNA is TGTGCCAGCAACCTAGGGGGGGGGCTGAGTGAAAAACTGTTTTTT. Encoded protein: CASNLGGGLSEKLFF.

The chain couples TRBV9 to TRBJ1-2, with a possible D match to TRBD1 (5 bases). Germline V lookup: CDR1 SGDLS, CDR2 YYNGEE. Trimming shortened V by 0 bases and J by 9 bases, and 6 bases separated the two germline ends. The CDR3 has 11 residues. The CDR3 region has the DNA TGTGCCAGCAGCGTAGGGGGCAGCTACACCTTC. Amino acids: CASSVGGSYTF.

CDR3 in amino acids: CASSFSGENYGYTF. In DNA, the CDR3 is TGTGCCAGCAGCTTTTCGGGGGAAAACTATGGCTACACCTTC. This sequence joins TRBV9 and TRBJ1-2, with D possibly matching TRBD1 (5 bases). Deletions cut 4 bases from V and 2 bases from J, with 12 bases between. This CDR3 region has 14 residues. Per germline, CDR1 SGDLS and CDR2 YYNGEE.

The V and J genes are TRBV30 and TRBJ2-3; D is possibly TRBD1 (5 bases). Germline CDR1 reads GTSNPN; CDR2 reads SVGIG (reference sequence). With 4 bases removed from V and 3 bases from J, the gap between germline ends came to 17 bases. The CDR3 length is 15 residues. The CDR3 region has the DNA TGTGCCTGGACAGGGAATCAACGTCTTACAGATACGCAGTATTTT. Amino acids: CAWTGNQRLTDTQYF.

The chain couples TRBV4-3 to TRBJ2-3; 10 positions agree with TRBD1. J was trimmed by 4 bases and V by 9 bases; bases with no gene match: 7. Germline lookup yields CDR1 LGHNA and CDR2 YSLEER. The CDR3 covers 14 residues. The CDR3 nucleotides are TGCGCCAGTACCCCGGGACAGGGGTCAGATACGCAGTATTTT. Residues: CASTPGQGSDTQYF.

V gene TRBV28 combines with J gene TRBJ2-1, with D maybe TRBD2 (6 bases). Per germline, CDR1 MDHEN and CDR2 SYDVKM. This CDR3 spans 11 amino acids. Trimming took 5 bases from V and 12 from J, leaving 11 bases between them. Here the CDR3 reads CASSKAGVQFF. CDR3 DNA: TGTGCCAGCAGTAAAGCGGGCGTGCAGTTCTTC.

The V gene is TRBV28, the J gene TRBJ2-5, with TRBD1 as a possible D gene (5 bases). Germline loops: CDR1 MDHEN, CDR2 SYDVKM. The CDR3 totals 14 residues. V lost 6 bases and J lost 4, with 15 bases in between. CDR3 sequence reads: CASSPPNQGETQYF. CDR3 in DNA: TGTGCCAGCAGCCCTCCCAACCAGGGAGAGACCCAGTACTTC.

This clone was recorded a few times. The CDR3 reads CASSPGQGADQPQHF. DNA for the CDR3: TGTGCCAGCAGTCCAGGACAGGGGGCAGATCAGCCCCAGCATTTT. This chain connects TRBV6-6 to TRBJ1-5, with 11 bases identical to TRBD1. Germline V gene data show CDR1 as MNHNY and CDR2 as SVGAGI (reference sequence). J gave up 5 bases and V 5 bases, and 5 bases lay outside the gene matches. The CDR3 length is 15 residues.

V and J are TRBV7-9 and TRBJ2-7, with 7 positions matching TRBD1. The CDR3 runs to 17 residues. Germline trimming cut 1 base from V and 2 bases from J; bases unmatched to any gene: 11. Germline V lookup: CDR1 SEHNR, CDR2 FQNEAQ (reference sequence). This CDR3 is CASSLGTGAPGTYEQYF. In DNA, the CDR3 is TGTGCCAGCAGCTTAGGTACAGGGGCCCCGGGGACCTACGAGCAGTACTTC.